This T cell receptor beta chain came from a study of blood T cell repertoires in COVID-19. Study summary: COVID-19 samples, acute and convalescent, were from the United States, Italy and Spain.

This clone was seen more than once but under ten times. Authors' methods: Using reference gene primer amplification, nucleated cell counts were estimated. TCRdb keeps only in-frame clones here, not all; method: immunoSEQ multiplex PCR. The DNA was the basis for D and trimming; V, J and clone size are from that table. This sample has about 67,000 clones, with around 87% found just once. The clonotype originates from a man aged 50-60 years with active COVID-19. Sample: peripheral blood.

The CDR3 here is CASSYRTGGVEQYF. The CDR3 DNA sequence: TGTGCCAGCAGCTATAGGACAGGGGGCGTCGAGCAGTACTTC. This chain links TRBV13 with TRBJ2-7; TRBD1 matches 11 bases. This CDR3 is built from 14 residues. Germline values: CDR1 PRHDT, CDR2 FYEKMQ (reference sequence). J was trimmed by 6 bases and V by 4 bases; bases with no gene match: 5.